This TCR beta chain is drawn from a study of blood T cells in healthy people across ages. Caucasian individuals from Russia who were healthy and aged about 6 to 95 acted as donors. This clonotype was counted at least ten times. Sample-barcoded 5' priming and a J-beta primer mix drove a second PCR of roughly 7 to 11 cycles. Every molecule of cDNA carried a tag from a template-switch adaptor with 12 random nucleotides. MiXCR, run by TCRdb on the 5' RACE reads, gives a single entry per CDR3 protein. Of approximately 1.5 million distinct CDR3 sequences listed, approximately 32% are singletons. The CDR3 has 14 amino acids. Trimming took off 3 bases at V and 3 bases at J, with 9 bases between the two ends.

Sequencing was done on a sample of blood. The clonotype originates from a woman in her twenties or thirties in good health. The chain couples TRBV12-3 or TRBV12-4 to TRBJ2-1; D unresolved. The CDR3 DNA is TGTGCCAGCAGTTTTACGGGCTTCTACAATGAGCAGTTCTTC. Translated, it gives CASSFTGFYNEQFF.